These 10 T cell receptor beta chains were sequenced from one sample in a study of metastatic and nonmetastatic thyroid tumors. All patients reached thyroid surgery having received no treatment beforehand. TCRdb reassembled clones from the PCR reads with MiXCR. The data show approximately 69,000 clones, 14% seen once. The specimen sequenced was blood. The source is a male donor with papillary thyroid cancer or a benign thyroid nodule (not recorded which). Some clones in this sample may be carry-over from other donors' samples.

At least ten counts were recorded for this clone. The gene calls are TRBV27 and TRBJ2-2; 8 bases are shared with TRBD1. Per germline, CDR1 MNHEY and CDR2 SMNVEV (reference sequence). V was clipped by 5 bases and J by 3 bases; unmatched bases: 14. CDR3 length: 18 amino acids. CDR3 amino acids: CASSITPGQVADTGELFF. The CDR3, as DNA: TGTGCCAGCAGTATTACTCCGGGACAGGTTGCGGACACCGGGGAGCTGTTTTTT.

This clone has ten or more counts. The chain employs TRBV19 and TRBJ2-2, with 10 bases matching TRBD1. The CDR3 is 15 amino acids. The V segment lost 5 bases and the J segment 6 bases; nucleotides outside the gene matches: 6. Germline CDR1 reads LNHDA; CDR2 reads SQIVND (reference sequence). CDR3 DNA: TGTGCCAGTAGTGGGCTAGGGACAGGGGCCGGGGAGCTGTTTTTT. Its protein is CASSGLGTGAGELFF.

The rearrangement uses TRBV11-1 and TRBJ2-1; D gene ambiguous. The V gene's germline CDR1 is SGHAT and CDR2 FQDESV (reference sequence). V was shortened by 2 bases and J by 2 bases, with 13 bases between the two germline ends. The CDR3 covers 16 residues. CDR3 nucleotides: TGTGCCAGCAGCTTAATTGGGGTAGTAACCTACAATGAGCAGTTCTTC. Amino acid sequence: CASSLIGVVTYNEQFF.

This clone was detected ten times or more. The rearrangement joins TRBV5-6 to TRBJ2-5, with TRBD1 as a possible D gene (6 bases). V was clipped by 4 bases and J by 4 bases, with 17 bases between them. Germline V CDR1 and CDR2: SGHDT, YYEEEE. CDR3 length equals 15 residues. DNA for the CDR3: TGTGCCAGCAGCACATATGGGACGACAGGAGAGACCCAGTACTTC. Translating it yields CASSTYGTTGETQYF.

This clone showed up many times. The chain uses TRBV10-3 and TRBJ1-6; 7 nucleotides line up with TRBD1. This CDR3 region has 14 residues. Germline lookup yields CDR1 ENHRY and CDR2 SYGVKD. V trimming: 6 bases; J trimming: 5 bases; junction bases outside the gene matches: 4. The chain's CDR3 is CAISRDRDNSPLHF. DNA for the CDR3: TGTGCCATCAGCCGGGACAGAGATAATTCACCCCTCCACTTT.

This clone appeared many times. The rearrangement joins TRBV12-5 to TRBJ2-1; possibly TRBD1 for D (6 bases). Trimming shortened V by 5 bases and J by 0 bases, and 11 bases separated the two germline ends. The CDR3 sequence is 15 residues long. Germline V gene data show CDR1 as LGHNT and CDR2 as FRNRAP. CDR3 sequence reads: CASGPGQSSYNEQFF. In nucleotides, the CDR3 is TGTGCTAGTGGTCCGGGACAATCCTCCTACAATGAGCAGTTCTTC.

The CDR3 DNA follows: TGTGCCAGCAGCTTCGAGGCCCCCTCCGGGACCCCTTCGGAGACCCAGTACTTC. This translates into CASSFEAPSGTPSETQYF. The chain is built from TRBV5-5 and TRBJ2-5; the D call may be TRBD1 or TRBD2 (5 bases each). The V end was cut by 2 bases, the J end by 5 bases, with 25 bases between. Germline loops: CDR1 SGHKS, CDR2 YYEKEE (reference sequence). This CDR3 has 18 residues.

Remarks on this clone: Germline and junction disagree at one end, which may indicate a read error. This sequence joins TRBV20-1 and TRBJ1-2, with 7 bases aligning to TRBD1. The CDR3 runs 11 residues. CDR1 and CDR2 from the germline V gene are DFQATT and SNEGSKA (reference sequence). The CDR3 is CSASMQGGYIF. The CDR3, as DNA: TGCAGTGCTAGTATGCAGGGGGGCTACATCTTC.

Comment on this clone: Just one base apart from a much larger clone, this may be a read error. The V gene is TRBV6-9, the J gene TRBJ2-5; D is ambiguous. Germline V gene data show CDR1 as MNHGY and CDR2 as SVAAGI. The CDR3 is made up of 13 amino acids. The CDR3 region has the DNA TGCGCCAGCAGTGGTTCAGGTTATGGGACCCAGTACTTC. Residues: CASSGSGYGTQYF.

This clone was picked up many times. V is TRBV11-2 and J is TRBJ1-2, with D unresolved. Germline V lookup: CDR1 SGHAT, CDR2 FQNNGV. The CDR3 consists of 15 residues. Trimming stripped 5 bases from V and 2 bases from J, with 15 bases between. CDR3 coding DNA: TGTGCCAGCAGCCCTCCGACGCGGACGAACTATGGCTACACCTTC. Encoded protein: CASSPPTRTNYGYTF. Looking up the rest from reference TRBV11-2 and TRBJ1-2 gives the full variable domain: EAGVAQSPRYKIIEKRQSVAFWCNPISGHATLYWYQQILGQGPKLLIQFQNNGVVDDSQLPKDRFSAERLKGVDSTLKIQPAKLEDSAVYLCASSPPTRTNYGYTFGSGTRLTVV.